This T cell receptor beta chain is from a study of CD8+ T cells in alopecia areata. General study results and limits: Scalp samples also yield sequences from resident alphabeta T cells of normal skin. For lesional scalp, especially alopecia totalis/universalis, clonality was higher than in normal scalp. Sharing of TCR sequences between patients (possibly for HLA-related reasons) was less clear than in mice.

For this clone: The antigen is undetermined.

In each case, RNA was isolated and then reverse transcribed into cDNA as the sequencing template. Profiled with immunoSEQ multiplex PCR; TCRdb holds only in-frame clones, not every one. The repertoire has about 5,700 clones, around 60% of them found once; the top ten carry approximately 10%. Collected material from alopecia areata patients comprised lesional scalp punch biopsies and peripheral blood. V was shortened by 3 bases and J by 0 bases, with 6 bases between the two germline ends. CDR3 length: 15 residues. Looked up from germline, CDR1 is SGHVS and CDR2 is FQNEAQ. This sequence originates from a human donor with alopecia areata. V usage is TRBV7-8 and J usage is TRBJ2-6, with a tentative D call TRBD1 (6 bases). Sequencing used skin, obtained at week 0. The CDR3 here is CASSLTGSGANVLTF. CDR3 coding DNA: TGTGCCAGCAGCTTGACAGGCTCTGGGGCCAACGTCCTGACTTTC. Supplemented by reference TRBV7-8 and TRBJ2-6, the full variable domain reads GAGVSQSPRYKVAKRGQDVALRCDPISGHVSLFWYQQALGQGPEFLTYFQNEAQLDKSGLPSDRFFAERPEGSVSTLKIQRTQQEDSAVYLCASSLTGSGANVLTFGAGSRLTVL.